What follows describes a single TCR beta chain. V lost 3 bases and J 8 bases, leaving 16 bases between the germline ends. This CDR3 region has 14 residues. The germline gives CDR1 MNHEY, CDR2 SMNVEV (reference sequence). This sample is part of a study of early T cells in non-severe SARS-CoV-2 infection. TCRdb analysed the 5' RACE reads with MiXCR anew, one entry per CDR3 protein. The sample has 100,000 to 150,000 distinct CDR3 sequences; just under 15% are singletons. The rearrangement uses TRBV27 and TRBJ1-2; D uncertain. The receptor comes from an adult who was a healthcare worker with PCR-confirmed SARS-CoV-2 infection or an uninfected control (not recorded which). The sample consisted of whole blood. Here the CDR3 reads CASSFASSRGGYTF. CDR3 nucleotides: TGTGCCAGCAGTTTTGCGTCTTCCCGAGGGGGCTACACCTTC.